This is a list of T cell receptor beta chains from one sample in a study of beta chain features in type 1 diabetes. Profiling relied on immunoSEQ multiplex PCR, and the TCRdb table lists in-frame clones only, not all of them. The sample holds about 740,000 clones, around 15% seen once. Material: naive CD4+ T cells from blood. These receptors all stem from a man between 18 and 35 years old with type 1 diabetes. CDR3s include the opening cysteine and the closing phenylalanine or tryptophan. Fields, in order: CDR3 protein, CDR3 DNA, D gene, V gene, clone size, J gene. A D gene is named only where the DNA matches it firmly. For some rows the clone size is stated as once, few or many, or as a class when expanded; others skip it.

CDR3aa: CASSLTSGGPHNEQFF
CDR3nt: TGTGCCAGCAGCCTCACTAGCGGGGGGCCCCACAATGAGCAGTTCTTC
d_gene: TRBD2
v_gene: TRBV7-9
abundance: few
j_gene: TRBJ2-1

CDR3aa: CASNKLGAGTQYF
CDR3nt: TGTGCCAGCAACAAACTAGGGGCAGGGACCCAGTACTTC
d_gene: -
v_gene: TRBV27
abundance: -
j_gene: TRBJ2-5

CDR3aa: CASSASSGPYNEQFF
CDR3nt: TGTGCCAGCAGTGCTTCTAGCGGGCCTTACAATGAGCAGTTCTTC
d_gene: TRBD2
v_gene: TRBV6-1
abundance: few
j_gene: TRBJ2-1

CDR3aa: CASSLVRGYEQYF
CDR3nt: TGTGCCAGCAGCTTAGTAAGGGGGTACGAGCAGTACTTC
d_gene: -
v_gene: TRBV11-2
abundance: -
j_gene: TRBJ2-7

CDR3aa: CASSQPTRTEAFF
CDR3nt: TGTGCCAGCAGCCAACCCACTCGCACTGAAGCTTTCTTT
d_gene: -
v_gene: TRBV11-2
abundance: few
j_gene: TRBJ1-1

CDR3aa: CASSLGPSGNTIYF
CDR3nt: TGTGCCAGCAGCTTAGGGCCCTCTGGAAACACCATATATTTT
d_gene: -
v_gene: TRBV11-2
abundance: once
j_gene: TRBJ1-3

CDR3aa: CASSQLGQGPSYEQYF
CDR3nt: TGCGCCAGCAGCCAATTGGGACAGGGGCCCTCCTACGAGCAGTACTTC
d_gene: TRBD1
v_gene: TRBV4-1
abundance: few
j_gene: TRBJ2-7

CDR3aa: CASSEMAEGGYTF
CDR3nt: TGTGCCAGCAGTGAAATGGCAGAAGGCGGCTACACCTTC
d_gene: -
v_gene: TRBV2
abundance: few
j_gene: TRBJ1-2

CDR3aa: CASRPPGQGYEQYF
CDR3nt: TGCGCCAGCAGGCCCCCGGGACAGGGGTACGAGCAGTACTTC
d_gene: TRBD1
v_gene: TRBV5-1
abundance: -
j_gene: TRBJ2-7

CDR3aa: CSVRAGENQPQHF
CDR3nt: TGCAGCGTGAGGGCGGGGGAAAATCAGCCCCAGCATTTT
d_gene: -
v_gene: TRBV29-1
abundance: -
j_gene: TRBJ1-5

CDR3aa: CASRPRGGYEYEQYF
CDR3nt: TGTGCCAGCAGACCCCGGGGAGGGTATGAGTACGAGCAGTACTTC
d_gene: TRBD2
v_gene: TRBV6-6
abundance: -
j_gene: TRBJ2-7

CDR3aa: CAWLGHPPGRYGYTF
CDR3nt: TGTGCCTGGCTGGGACATCCTCCGGGTCGCTATGGCTACACCTTC
d_gene: -
v_gene: TRBV30
abundance: few
j_gene: TRBJ1-2

CDR3aa: CASSSTDIQGPNYYNYGYTF
CDR3nt: TGTGCCAGCAGCTCAACTGATATACAGGGGCCGAATTACTACAACTATGGCTACACCTTC
d_gene: TRBD1
v_gene: TRBV5-4
abundance: few
j_gene: TRBJ1-2

CDR3aa: CASSQGERLGTDTQYF
CDR3nt: TGTGCCAGCAGCCAAGGGGAGCGGCTCGGCACAGATACGCAGTATTTT
d_gene: -
v_gene: TRBV4-2
abundance: few
j_gene: TRBJ2-3

CDR3aa: CSVEGGRNTEAFF
CDR3nt: TGCAGCGTTGAAGGCGGGAGGAACACTGAAGCTTTCTTT
d_gene: -
v_gene: TRBV29-1
abundance: few
j_gene: TRBJ1-1

CDR3aa: CASSAAGGHEQYF
CDR3nt: TGTGCCAGCAGCGCCGCAGGGGGACACGAGCAGTACTTC
d_gene: TRBD1
v_gene: TRBV9
abundance: few
j_gene: TRBJ2-7

CDR3aa: CASSPIRGKGDTQYF
CDR3nt: TGCGCCAGCAGCCCTATTCGGGGGAAGGGGGATACGCAGTATTTT
d_gene: -
v_gene: TRBV4-1
abundance: few
j_gene: TRBJ2-3

CDR3aa: CASREDPNEQFF
CDR3nt: TGTGCCAGTCGGGAGGACCCCAATGAGCAGTTCTTC
d_gene: TRBD2
v_gene: TRBV10-3
abundance: few
j_gene: TRBJ2-1

CDR3aa: CASSQTAGVTEAFF
CDR3nt: TGTGCCAGCAGTCAGACTGCAGGGGTAACTGAAGCTTTCTTT
d_gene: -
v_gene: TRBV27
abundance: -
j_gene: TRBJ1-1

CDR3aa: CASSEDLRETQYF
CDR3nt: TGTGCCAGCAGTGAAGATCTCAGGGAGACCCAGTACTTC
d_gene: -
v_gene: TRBV2
abundance: few
j_gene: TRBJ2-5

CDR3aa: CASSLDIHAAFF
CDR3nt: TGTGCCAGCAGCTTAGACATACATGCGGCTTTCTTT
d_gene: -
v_gene: TRBV7-9
abundance: -
j_gene: TRBJ1-1

CDR3aa: CASNFGAFRADTQYF
CDR3nt: TGTGCCAGCAACTTTGGCGCCTTTAGGGCAGATACGCAGTATTTT
d_gene: -
v_gene: TRBV11-2
abundance: -
j_gene: TRBJ2-3

CDR3aa: CASSLGPFTEAFF
CDR3nt: TGTGCCAGCAGCTTGGGGCCATTCACTGAAGCTTTCTTT
d_gene: -
v_gene: TRBV11-2
abundance: few
j_gene: TRBJ1-1

CDR3aa: CASSFRQGDYGYTF
CDR3nt: TGTGCCAGCAGCTTTCGACAGGGCGACTATGGCTACACCTTC
d_gene: TRBD1
v_gene: TRBV5-6
abundance: -
j_gene: TRBJ1-2

CDR3aa: CASSLIGRRTANEKLFF
CDR3nt: TGTGCCAGCAGCTTGATAGGTCGTAGGACTGCTAATGAAAAACTGTTTTTT
d_gene: -
v_gene: TRBV5-5
abundance: few
j_gene: TRBJ1-4

CDR3aa: CASSYLDRSYNEQFF
CDR3nt: TGTGCCAGCAGTTACCTGGACCGTTCCTACAATGAGCAGTTCTTC
d_gene: -
v_gene: TRBV6-5
abundance: -
j_gene: TRBJ2-1

CDR3aa: CAWSVRGGLRGYTF
CDR3nt: TGTGCCTGGAGTGTACGAGGGGGGCTAAGGGGCTACACCTTC
d_gene: -
v_gene: TRBV30
abundance: few
j_gene: TRBJ1-2

CDR3aa: CAWNFLGGGRTEAFF
CDR3nt: TGTGCCTGGAACTTTCTTGGGGGAGGGAGGACTGAAGCTTTCTTT
d_gene: -
v_gene: TRBV30
abundance: few
j_gene: TRBJ1-1

CDR3aa: CASSPQAQIINQPQHF
CDR3nt: TGTGCCAGCAGCCCCCAGGCGCAAATTATAAATCAGCCCCAGCATTTT
d_gene: -
v_gene: TRBV7-8
abundance: few
j_gene: TRBJ1-5

CDR3aa: CASSLGPADTQYF
CDR3nt: TGTGCCAGCAGCTTAGGCCCCGCAGATACGCAGTATTTT
d_gene: -
v_gene: TRBV7-6
abundance: few
j_gene: TRBJ2-3

CDR3aa: CASSLGGNYEQYF
CDR3nt: TGTGCCAGCAGCTTAGGGGGCAACTACGAGCAGTACTTC
d_gene: -
v_gene: TRBV7-9
abundance: -
j_gene: TRBJ2-7

CDR3aa: CASSLVGPLDTEAFF
CDR3nt: TGCGCCAGCAGCTTGGTCGGACCCTTGGATACTGAAGCTTTCTTT
d_gene: -
v_gene: TRBV5-1
abundance: few
j_gene: TRBJ1-1

CDR3aa: CASSLIGGKAFF
CDR3nt: TGTGCCAGCAGTTTAATAGGGGGGAAAGCTTTCTTT
d_gene: -
v_gene: TRBV28
abundance: -
j_gene: TRBJ1-1

CDR3aa: CASMSGQGYYGYTF
CDR3nt: TGTGCCAGTATGTCGGGGCAGGGATACTATGGCTACACCTTC
d_gene: -
v_gene: TRBV19
abundance: -
j_gene: TRBJ1-2

CDR3aa: CASRGQGDSPLHF
CDR3nt: TGTGCCAGCAGAGGACAGGGGGATTCACCCCTCCACTTT
d_gene: TRBD1
v_gene: TRBV2
abundance: -
j_gene: TRBJ1-6

CDR3aa: CASSLGRDRVTDTQYF
CDR3nt: TGCGCCAGCAGCTTGGGCCGGGACAGGGTTACAGATACGCAGTATTTT
d_gene: TRBD1
v_gene: TRBV5-1
abundance: few
j_gene: TRBJ2-3

CDR3aa: CASSSTGSEYF
CDR3nt: TGTGCCAGCAGTTCTACCGGGAGCGAGTATTTT
d_gene: -
v_gene: TRBV28
abundance: -
j_gene: TRBJ2-3

CDR3aa: CASSLGPNYGYTF
CDR3nt: TGTGCCAGCAGCTTGGGACCGAACTATGGCTACACCTTC
d_gene: -
v_gene: TRBV7-3
abundance: few
j_gene: TRBJ1-2

CDR3aa: CASSPPGVVGETQYF
CDR3nt: TGTGCCAGCAGTCCCCCGGGGGTAGTAGGAGAGACCCAGTACTTC
d_gene: -
v_gene: TRBV28
abundance: few
j_gene: TRBJ2-5

CDR3aa: CAAGDLSSATNEKLFF
CDR3nt: TGTGCCGCTGGAGATCTGTCGTCTGCAACTAATGAAAAACTGTTTTTT
d_gene: -
v_gene: TRBV30
abundance: few
j_gene: TRBJ1-4

CDR3aa: CASLWTGLYNSPLHF
CDR3nt: TGTGCCAGCTTATGGACAGGGCTTTATAATTCACCCCTCCACTTT
d_gene: -
v_gene: TRBV21-1
abundance: -
j_gene: TRBJ1-6

CDR3aa: CASSLNQGSYEQYF
CDR3nt: TGCGCCAGCAGCTTGAACCAGGGATCCTACGAGCAGTACTTC
d_gene: -
v_gene: TRBV5-1
abundance: -
j_gene: TRBJ2-7

CDR3aa: CASRDRNNNEQFF
CDR3nt: TGTGCCAGCAGGGACAGGAATAACAATGAGCAGTTCTTC
d_gene: TRBD1
v_gene: TRBV9
abundance: -
j_gene: TRBJ2-1

CDR3aa: CAFPLSTGVNEKLFF
CDR3nt: TGTGCCTTTCCACTGTCGACAGGGGTAAATGAAAAACTGTTTTTT
d_gene: TRBD1
v_gene: TRBV30
abundance: -
j_gene: TRBJ1-4

CDR3aa: CASSPITGEGQYF
CDR3nt: TGTGCCAGCAGCCCAATCACAGGGGAAGGGCAGTACTTC
d_gene: TRBD1
v_gene: TRBV7-9
abundance: few
j_gene: TRBJ2-7

CDR3aa: CATSRVMSPTDTQYF
CDR3nt: TGTGCCACCAGCAGAGTCATGTCCCCCACAGATACGCAGTATTTT
d_gene: -
v_gene: TRBV15
abundance: few
j_gene: TRBJ2-3

CDR3aa: CASSSDSYEAFF
CDR3nt: TGTGCCAGCTCTTCGGACAGCTATGAAGCTTTCTTT
d_gene: -
v_gene: TRBV18
abundance: -
j_gene: TRBJ1-1

CDR3aa: CASSVRGESYEQYF
CDR3nt: TGTGCCAGCAGCGTGCGCGGGGAATCCTACGAGCAGTACTTC
d_gene: -
v_gene: TRBV9
abundance: -
j_gene: TRBJ2-7

CDR3aa: CATGDRMGNQPQHF
CDR3nt: TGTGCCACCGGGGATCGAATGGGCAATCAGCCCCAGCATTTT
d_gene: -
v_gene: TRBV15
abundance: few
j_gene: TRBJ1-5

CDR3aa: CASSLDGTEAFF
CDR3nt: TGTGCCAGCAGCTTAGATGGGACTGAAGCTTTCTTT
d_gene: -
v_gene: TRBV11-3
abundance: -
j_gene: TRBJ1-1

CDR3aa: CASSLQQMNTEAFF
CDR3nt: TGCGCCAGCAGCTTGCAACAGATGAACACTGAAGCTTTCTTT
d_gene: -
v_gene: TRBV5-1
abundance: -
j_gene: TRBJ1-1

CDR3aa: CASSLQAEASYEQYF
CDR3nt: TGTGCCAGCAGCTTACAGGCAGAGGCCTCCTACGAGCAGTACTTC
d_gene: -
v_gene: TRBV7-6
abundance: -
j_gene: TRBJ2-7

CDR3aa: CASSLRATWSSYEQYF
CDR3nt: TGTGCCAGCAGCTTGCGGGCCACCTGGAGCTCCTACGAGCAGTACTTC
d_gene: -
v_gene: TRBV5-6
abundance: few
j_gene: TRBJ2-7

CDR3aa: CASSPFGDVLGTQYF
CDR3nt: TGTGCCAGCAGTCCTTTCGGAGACGTGTTAGGGACCCAGTACTTC
d_gene: -
v_gene: TRBV28
abundance: -
j_gene: TRBJ2-5

CDR3aa: CASSPTGVETQYF
CDR3nt: TGTGCCAGCAGCCCGACAGGGGTGGAGACCCAGTACTTC
d_gene: TRBD1
v_gene: TRBV25-1
abundance: few
j_gene: TRBJ2-5

CDR3aa: CASSQGDRAGGYTF
CDR3nt: TGTGCCAGCAGCCAAGGGGACAGGGCGGGCGGCTACACCTTC
d_gene: TRBD1
v_gene: TRBV7-2
abundance: few
j_gene: TRBJ1-2

CDR3aa: CASSPRQVNTQYF
CDR3nt: TGTGCCAGCAGCCCTAGACAGGTCAATACGCAGTATTTT
d_gene: -
v_gene: TRBV6-5
abundance: -
j_gene: TRBJ2-3

CDR3aa: CASSLGQGTSTDTQYF
CDR3nt: TGTGCCAGCAGTCTAGGACAGGGGACGAGCACAGATACGCAGTATTTT
d_gene: TRBD1
v_gene: TRBV6-6
abundance: -
j_gene: TRBJ2-3

CDR3aa: CASTSTGLPTQYF
CDR3nt: TGTGCCAGCACCTCGACGGGACTCCCTACGCAGTATTTT
d_gene: -
v_gene: TRBV2
abundance: -
j_gene: TRBJ2-3